This TCR beta chain was documented in a study of T cells after posttransplantation cyclophosphamide. General study findings and limits: Tissue-infiltrating T cells from skin or gut overlapped little with blood T cells. Donor-recipient repertoire similarity was low at 1-2 months, rising over year one. Recipient CMV seropositivity and CMV reactivation strongly tracked TRB clonality.

Points on this clone: Its specificity is unknown.

Profiling relied on immunoSEQ multiplex PCR, and the TCRdb table lists in-frame clones only, not all of them. The profile covers fewer than 40,000 clones, with 70% to 90% appearing a single time and about 15% taken by the ten largest. The CDR3 runs to 14 residues. V lost 9 bases to trimming and J lost 0 bases; unmatched junction nucleotides: 2. Germline-derived CDR1 and CDR2 are SGHRS and YFSETQ. This TCR came from a woman aged 40 to 50 with a blood cancer, CMV-positive, and with a related stem cell donor. V gene TRBV5-1 combines with J gene TRBJ2-2; TRBD1 agrees at 10 bases. Specimen: PBMCs. The CDR3 sequence: CATGTGANTGELFF. The CDR3 DNA is TGCGCCACTGGGACAGGGGCGAACACCGGGGAGCTGTTTTTT.